Sequencing of this TCR beta chain was carried out in a study of blood T cell repertoires in COVID-19. At the level of the study: Italy, Spain and the United States were the sources of the convalescent and acute COVID-19 samples. Sources were T cells, B-cell-depleted T cells, or PBMCs; the material itself was cDNA or gDNA.

This CDR3 has 16 residues. Germline values: CDR1 MNHEY, CDR2 SVGEGT. Trimming took 5 bases from V and 1 from J, leaving 15 bases between them. Original data processing: Cell counts per sample came from amplifying reference gene primers. Sequencing used immunoSEQ multiplex PCR; TCRdb keeps in-frame clones, though not all of them. V, J and clone size were drawn from that table, and D and trimming were deduced from the DNA. The table shows about 180,000 clones, with 80% to 90% occurring only once. The V and J genes are TRBV6-2 or TRBV6-3 and TRBJ1-3; D perhaps matches TRBD1 (5 bases). The receptor comes from a woman of 80 years or more with COVID-19, enrolled during active disease. Material for sequencing was peripheral blood. The chain's CDR3 is CASSQIPGSSGNTIYF. CDR3 nucleotide sequence: TGTGCCAGCAGTCAAATCCCAGGGTCTTCTGGAAACACCATATATTTT.